The text below deals with one T cell receptor (beta chain). As yet, its antigen is unknown. This sample stems from a study of response to subunit inactivated influenza vaccine. Study results and caveats: Authors suggested seasonal influenza vaccinations each recruit few new T cells.

TCRdb recomputed calls from the RT-PCR reads with MiXCR, one row per CDR3 protein. The sample carries hundreds of thousands of distinct CDR3 sequences, approximately 18% recorded once. Between the trimmed V and J ends, which lost 6 bases and 2 bases, there was a span of 11 bases. The CDR3 loop spans 13 amino acids. Germline loops: CDR1 DFQATT, CDR2 SNEGSKA (reference sequence). The receptor's source is a man aged 45-65 years who received an inactivated influenza vaccine. The sample consisted of PBMCs from blood, taken roughly 5 days after vaccination. The chain has TRBV20-1 and TRBJ1-5; D gene unclear. Here the CDR3 reads CSATSTRNQPQHF. The CDR3 bases are TGCAGTGCCACCTCAACTCGCAATCAGCCCCAGCATTTT.